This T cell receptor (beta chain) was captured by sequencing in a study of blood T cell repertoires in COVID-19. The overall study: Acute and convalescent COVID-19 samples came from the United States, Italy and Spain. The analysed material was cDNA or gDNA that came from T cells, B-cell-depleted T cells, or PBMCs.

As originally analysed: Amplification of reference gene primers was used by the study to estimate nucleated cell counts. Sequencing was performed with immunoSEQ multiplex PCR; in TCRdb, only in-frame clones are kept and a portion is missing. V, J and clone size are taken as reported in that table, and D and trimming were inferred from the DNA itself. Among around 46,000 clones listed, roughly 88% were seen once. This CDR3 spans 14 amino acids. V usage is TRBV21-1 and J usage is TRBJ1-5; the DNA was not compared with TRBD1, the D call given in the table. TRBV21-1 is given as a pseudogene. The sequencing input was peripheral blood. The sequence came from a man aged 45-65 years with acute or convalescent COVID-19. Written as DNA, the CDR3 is TGTGCCAGCAGCACGACAGGGGGCAGGCAGCCCCAGCATTTT. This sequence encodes CASSTTGGRQPQHF.